This T cell receptor beta chain was recorded in a study of T cells in Graves' hyperthyroidism and ophthalmopathy. Criteria for exclusion of patients were uncontrolled infection, other autoimmune disease, pregnancy or lactation. The sample holds a few counts of this clonotype. CDR1 and CDR2 (germline): SSHAT, FNYEAQ (reference sequence). The CDR3 is 14 amino acids. With 5 bases clipped from V and 6 bases from J, the junction kept 7 bases outside the gene matches. Regions amplified from RNA transcripts were the TCR beta CDR3 regions. TCR CDR3 regions were first amplified by RT-PCR with HTBI primers. MiXCR, run by TCRdb on the multiplex PCR reads, gives a single entry per CDR3 protein. This table has 480,000 or so distinct CDR3 sequences, 14% appearing once.

The material sequenced was blood. This TCR derives from a woman between 18 and 30 years old with Graves' hyperthyroidism. The V call is TRBV7-7, the J call TRBJ2-3; 8 bases agree with TRBD1. The CDR3 loop is CASSPGQGMDTQYF. CDR3 bases: TGTGCCAGCAGCCCCGGACAGGGAATGGATACGCAGTATTTT. The full variable domain, its missing parts supplied by reference TRBV7-7 and TRBJ2-3, is GAGVSQSPRYKVTKRGQDVTLRCDPISSHATLYWYQQALGQGPEFLTYFNYEAQPDKSGLPSDRFSAERPEGSISTLTIQRTEQRDSAMYRCASSPGQGMDTQYFGPGTRLTVL.